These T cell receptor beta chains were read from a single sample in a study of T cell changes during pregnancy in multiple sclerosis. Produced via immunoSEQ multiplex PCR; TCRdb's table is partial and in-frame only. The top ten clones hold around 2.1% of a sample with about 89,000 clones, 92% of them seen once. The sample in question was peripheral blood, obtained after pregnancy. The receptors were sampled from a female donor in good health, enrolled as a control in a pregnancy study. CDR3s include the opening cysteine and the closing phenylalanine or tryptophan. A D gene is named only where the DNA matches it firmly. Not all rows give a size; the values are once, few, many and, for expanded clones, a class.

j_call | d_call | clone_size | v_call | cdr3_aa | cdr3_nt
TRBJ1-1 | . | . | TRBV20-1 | CSARDRQGAFF | TGCAGTGCTAGAGATCGGCAGGGAGCTTTCTTT
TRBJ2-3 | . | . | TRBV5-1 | CASSAPRLDTQYF | TGCGCCAGCAGCGCACCGCGTCTGGATACGCAGTATTTT
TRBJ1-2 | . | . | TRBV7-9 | CASSFTGYGYTF | TGTGCCAGCAGCTTTACAGGGTATGGCTACACCTTC
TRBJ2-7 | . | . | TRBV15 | CATSREPGVTYEQYF | TGTGCCACCAGCAGAGAACCCGGAGTGACCTACGAGCAGTACTTC
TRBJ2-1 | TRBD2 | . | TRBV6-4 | CASSLAGGADEQFF | TGTGCCAGCAGCCTAGCGGGAGGGGCTGATGAGCAGTTCTTC
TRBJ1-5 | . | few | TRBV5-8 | CASSLLGVSVQPQHF | TGTGCCAGCAGCTTGTTGGGAGTTTCGGTTCAGCCCCAGCATTTT
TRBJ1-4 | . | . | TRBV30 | CAWSPLGPGTNEKLFF | TGTGCCTGGAGTCCATTGGGCCCGGGGACTAATGAAAAACTGTTTTTT
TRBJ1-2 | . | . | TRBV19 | CASSRPGDFYGYTF | TGTGCCAGTAGTAGACCGGGAGATTTCTATGGCTACACCTTC
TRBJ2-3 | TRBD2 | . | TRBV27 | CASRILAGGPRDTQYF | TGTGCCAGCAGGATACTAGCGGGAGGGCCTCGGGATACGCAGTATTTT
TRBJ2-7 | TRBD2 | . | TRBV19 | CASSPKTSASYEQYF | TGTGCCAGTAGCCCCAAAACTAGCGCCTCCTACGAGCAGTACTTC
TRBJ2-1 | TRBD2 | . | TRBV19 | CASSILAGGPDEQFF | TGTGCCAGTAGTATATTAGCGGGGGGGCCGGATGAGCAGTTCTTC
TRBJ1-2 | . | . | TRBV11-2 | CASSPRTSDGYTF | TGTGCCAGCAGCCCCCGCACATCAGATGGCTACACCTTC
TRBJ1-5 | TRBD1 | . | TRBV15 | CATTPRGRQGDYSNQPQHF | TGTGCCACCACCCCGAGGGGACGACAGGGGGATTATAGCAATCAGCCCCAGCATTTT
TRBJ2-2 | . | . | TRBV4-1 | CASSPTTVELFF | TGCGCCAGCAGCCCAACGACTGTGGAGCTGTTTTTT
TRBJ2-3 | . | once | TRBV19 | CASSNGLASTDTQYF | TGTGCCAGTAGCAATGGGCTAGCTAGCACAGATACGCAGTATTTT
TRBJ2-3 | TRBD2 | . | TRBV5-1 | CASSLRFMSGGVGSTDTQYF | TGCGCCAGCAGCTTGAGGTTTATGAGCGGGGGCGTTGGTAGCACAGATACGCAGTATTTT
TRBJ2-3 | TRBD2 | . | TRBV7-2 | CASSLGLAADAQYF | TGTGCCAGCAGCCTGGGACTAGCGGCCGATGCGCAGTATTTT
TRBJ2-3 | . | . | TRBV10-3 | CAISSRELSTDTQYF | TGTGCCATCAGTAGCCGAGAGCTTAGCACAGATACGCAGTATTTT
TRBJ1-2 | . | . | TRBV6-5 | CASRGSLLDNYGYTF | TGTGCCAGCAGGGGGAGCCTCCTTGATAACTATGGCTACACCTTC
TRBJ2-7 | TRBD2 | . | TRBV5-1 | CASSLEAGGTEEQYF | TGCGCCAGCAGCTTGGAAGCGGGAGGAACGGAAGAGCAGTACTTC
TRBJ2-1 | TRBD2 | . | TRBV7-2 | CASSSPGGIPYNEQFF | TGTGCCAGCAGCTCCCCGGGAGGGATCCCCTACAATGAGCAGTTCTTC
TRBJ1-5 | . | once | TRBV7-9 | CASSPTGTTYSNQPQHF | TGTGCCAGCAGCCCTACCGGGACAACCTATAGCAATCAGCCCCAGCATTTT
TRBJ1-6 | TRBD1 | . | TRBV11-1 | CASSHLGQGRFSPLHF | TGTGCCAGCAGCCACCTTGGACAGGGGAGGTTTTCACCCCTCCACTTT
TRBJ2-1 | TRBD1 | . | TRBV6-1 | CAIRGQGYEQFF | TGTGCCATCAGGGGGCAAGGGTATGAGCAGTTCTTC
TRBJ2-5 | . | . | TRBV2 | CAGRYQETQYF | TGTGCCGGCCGATACCAAGAGACTCAGTACTTC
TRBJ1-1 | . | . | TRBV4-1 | CASSPPQGMNTEAFF | TGCGCCAGCAGCCCTCCACAGGGCATGAACACTGAAGCTTTCTTT
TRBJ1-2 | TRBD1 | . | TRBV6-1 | CASSARDRGTYGYTF | TGTGCCAGCAGTGCCCGGGACAGGGGAACCTATGGCTACACCTTC
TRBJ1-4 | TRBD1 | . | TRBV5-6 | CASSLGTGIGEKLFF | TGTGCCAGCAGCTTGGGGACAGGGATTGGGGAAAAACTGTTTTTT
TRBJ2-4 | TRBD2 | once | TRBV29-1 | CSVEAGGKAKNIQYF | TGCAGCGTTGAAGCGGGGGGGAAGGCCAAAAACATTCAGTACTTC
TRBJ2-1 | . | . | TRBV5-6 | CASSPGYNEQFF | TGTGCCAGCAGCCCAGGGTACAATGAGCAGTTCTTC
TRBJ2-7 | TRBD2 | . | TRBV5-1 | CASSLNALAGAEEQYF | TGCGCCAGCAGCTTGAATGCTTTAGCGGGAGCTGAGGAGCAGTACTTC